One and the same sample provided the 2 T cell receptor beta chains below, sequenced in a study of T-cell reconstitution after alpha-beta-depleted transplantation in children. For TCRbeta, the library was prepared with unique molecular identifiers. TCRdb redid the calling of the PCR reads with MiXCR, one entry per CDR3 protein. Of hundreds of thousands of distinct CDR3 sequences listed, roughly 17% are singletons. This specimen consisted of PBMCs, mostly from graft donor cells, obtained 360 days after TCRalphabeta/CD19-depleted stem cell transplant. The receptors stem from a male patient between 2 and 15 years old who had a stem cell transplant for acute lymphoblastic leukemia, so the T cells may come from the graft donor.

The CDR3 coding sequence is TGTGCCAGCAGTCGCCTCGGTGGGGATCAGCCCCAGCATTTT. Residues: CASSRLGGDQPQHF. V is TRBV6-4 and J is TRBJ1-5; D uncertain. The CDR3 runs to 14 residues. V was trimmed by 5 bases and J by 5 bases, leaving 13 bases between them. Germline loops: CDR1 MRHNA, CDR2 SNTAGT.

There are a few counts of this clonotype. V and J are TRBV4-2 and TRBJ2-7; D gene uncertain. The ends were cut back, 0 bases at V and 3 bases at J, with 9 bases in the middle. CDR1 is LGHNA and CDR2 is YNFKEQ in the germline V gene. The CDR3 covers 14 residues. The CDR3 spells CASSQDLKSYEQYF. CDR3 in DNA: TGTGCCAGCAGCCAAGACCTCAAAAGCTACGAGCAGTACTTC.